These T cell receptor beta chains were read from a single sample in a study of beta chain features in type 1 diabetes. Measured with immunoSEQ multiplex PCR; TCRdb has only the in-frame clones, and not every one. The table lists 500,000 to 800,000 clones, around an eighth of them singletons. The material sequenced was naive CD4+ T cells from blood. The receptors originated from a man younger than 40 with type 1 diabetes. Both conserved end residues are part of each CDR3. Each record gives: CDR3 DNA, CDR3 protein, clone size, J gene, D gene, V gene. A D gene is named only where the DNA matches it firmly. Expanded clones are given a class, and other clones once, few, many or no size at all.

CDR3nt: TGTGCCTGGAGGACAGGGGGCGCGACCGGGGAGCTGTTTTTT
CDR3aa: CAWRTGGATGELFF
abundance: -
j_gene: TRBJ2-2
d_gene: TRBD1
v_gene: TRBV30

CDR3nt: TGTGCCAGCACCGAATATGGAAACACCATATATTTT
CDR3aa: CASTEYGNTIYF
abundance: -
j_gene: TRBJ1-3
d_gene: -
v_gene: TRBV6-1

CDR3nt: TGTGCCAGCAGCTCCTTGAGGGACAGGATATACAATGAGCAGTTCTTC
CDR3aa: CASSSLRDRIYNEQFF
abundance: few
j_gene: TRBJ2-1
d_gene: TRBD1
v_gene: TRBV5-4

CDR3nt: TGTGCCAGCAGCTTAGTTCCGGCTTCTGGAAACACCATATATTTT
CDR3aa: CASSLVPASGNTIYF
abundance: -
j_gene: TRBJ1-3
d_gene: -
v_gene: TRBV7-9

CDR3nt: TGTGCCAGCAGCTTGTACCAGGGAGGAGGAGAGACCCAGTACTTC
CDR3aa: CASSLYQGGGETQYF
abundance: -
j_gene: TRBJ2-5
d_gene: -
v_gene: TRBV5-6

CDR3nt: TGTGCCAGCAGTTTTCGTGGGGGTGGCACTGAAGCTTTCTTT
CDR3aa: CASSFRGGGTEAFF
abundance: once
j_gene: TRBJ1-1
d_gene: -
v_gene: TRBV6-5

CDR3nt: TGTGCCATCAGATGGACAGGGAGCATCACAGATACGCAGTATTTT
CDR3aa: CAIRWTGSITDTQYF
abundance: -
j_gene: TRBJ2-3
d_gene: TRBD1
v_gene: TRBV10-3

CDR3nt: TGTGCCAGCAGTCGTCAGGGCACCACAGATACGCAGTATTTT
CDR3aa: CASSRQGTTDTQYF
abundance: few
j_gene: TRBJ2-3
d_gene: -
v_gene: TRBV2

CDR3nt: TGTGCCAGCAGCCCACTAGCGGGGGGGAACTACGAGCAGTACTTC
CDR3aa: CASSPLAGGNYEQYF
abundance: once
j_gene: TRBJ2-7
d_gene: TRBD2
v_gene: TRBV11-2

CDR3nt: TGTGCCAGCAGCTTAGAAAGGTTGAGGCAGTACTTC
CDR3aa: CASSLERLRQYF
abundance: -
j_gene: TRBJ2-7
d_gene: -
v_gene: TRBV11-2

CDR3nt: TGCAGCGCAGGGAGTGTGGCCACTGAAGCTTTCTTT
CDR3aa: CSAGSVATEAFF
abundance: few
j_gene: TRBJ1-1
d_gene: -
v_gene: TRBV29-1

CDR3nt: TGTGCCACCATGGACAGGGCCCAGAACACCGGGGAGCTGTTTTTT
CDR3aa: CATMDRAQNTGELFF
abundance: -
j_gene: TRBJ2-2
d_gene: TRBD1
v_gene: TRBV18

CDR3nt: TGTGCCAGCAGCTTAGAGGACAGGGGACGGAATGAGCAGTTCTTC
CDR3aa: CASSLEDRGRNEQFF
abundance: -
j_gene: TRBJ2-1
d_gene: TRBD1
v_gene: TRBV11-2

CDR3nt: TGCGCCAGCAGCTTGAATTCGGGAACCTATGGCTACACCTTC
CDR3aa: CASSLNSGTYGYTF
abundance: few
j_gene: TRBJ1-2
d_gene: -
v_gene: TRBV5-1

CDR3nt: TGTGCCAGCAGTGTACAGCCTGGGGTGGGCTATGGCTACACCTTC
CDR3aa: CASSVQPGVGYGYTF
abundance: few
j_gene: TRBJ1-2
d_gene: -
v_gene: TRBV28

CDR3nt: TGCAGCACAGGACCGGGACAGGGGGCAGATACGCAGTATTTT
CDR3aa: CSTGPGQGADTQYF
abundance: -
j_gene: TRBJ2-3
d_gene: TRBD1
v_gene: TRBV29-1

CDR3nt: TGCGCCAGCAGGCAAGCGTTGAGACTAGCGGGGGTGACGCAGTATTTT
CDR3aa: CASRQALRLAGVTQYF
abundance: -
j_gene: TRBJ2-3
d_gene: TRBD2
v_gene: TRBV4-3

CDR3nt: TGCAGCGTTCCTTTGGGACTAGCGGGGGGCAATGAGCAGTTCTTC
CDR3aa: CSVPLGLAGGNEQFF
abundance: -
j_gene: TRBJ2-1
d_gene: TRBD2
v_gene: TRBV29-1

CDR3nt: TGTGCCAGCAGCCTGGTGGACAATCAGCCCCAGCATTTT
CDR3aa: CASSLVDNQPQHF
abundance: -
j_gene: TRBJ1-5
d_gene: -
v_gene: TRBV7-7

CDR3nt: TGTGCCAGCAGCTTAGATCGCGCGGGGGCCTCAGATACGCAGTATTTT
CDR3aa: CASSLDRAGASDTQYF
abundance: -
j_gene: TRBJ2-3
d_gene: -
v_gene: TRBV11-3

CDR3nt: TGCGCCAGGACCAGGGAGCGCACTGAAGCTTTCTTT
CDR3aa: CARTRERTEAFF
abundance: -
j_gene: TRBJ1-1
d_gene: -
v_gene: TRBV23-1

CDR3nt: TGTGCCAGCAGCTATACGAGCGGGGCAGAGACCCAGTACTTC
CDR3aa: CASSYTSGAETQYF
abundance: -
j_gene: TRBJ2-5
d_gene: TRBD2
v_gene: TRBV7-6

CDR3nt: TGCGCCACCTTCACGGGCAGGGTCCTCTACGAGCAGTACTTC
CDR3aa: CATFTGRVLYEQYF
abundance: -
j_gene: TRBJ2-7
d_gene: -
v_gene: TRBV5-1

CDR3nt: TGCGCCAGCAGTTCGGATACCACAGAGACCCAGTACTTC
CDR3aa: CASSSDTTETQYF
abundance: -
j_gene: TRBJ2-5
d_gene: -
v_gene: TRBV5-1

CDR3nt: TGTGCCAGCAGCCCCTTGGGGGACGGCTACACCTTC
CDR3aa: CASSPLGDGYTF
abundance: -
j_gene: TRBJ1-2
d_gene: -
v_gene: TRBV4-2

CDR3nt: TGTGCCAGCAGCCAGGCCACCGGTAGGGGGTACGAGCAGTACTTC
CDR3aa: CASSQATGRGYEQYF
abundance: -
j_gene: TRBJ2-7
d_gene: -
v_gene: TRBV4-2

CDR3nt: TGTGCCAGCAGCTTAGATGGTGCCCGGAACACTGAAGCTTTCTTT
CDR3aa: CASSLDGARNTEAFF
abundance: -
j_gene: TRBJ1-1
d_gene: -
v_gene: TRBV13

CDR3nt: TGCGCCAGCAGCCCGGACAGGTTGCCCCATCAGCCCCAGCATTTT
CDR3aa: CASSPDRLPHQPQHF
abundance: -
j_gene: TRBJ1-5
d_gene: TRBD1
v_gene: TRBV4-3

CDR3nt: TGCAGTGCTCGGGGCCTTTACGAGCAGTACTTC
CDR3aa: CSARGLYEQYF
abundance: once
j_gene: TRBJ2-7
d_gene: -
v_gene: TRBV20-1

CDR3nt: TGTGCCAGCAGCTTAGCTAGCGTCCGTGACTCCTACGAGCAGTACTTC
CDR3aa: CASSLASVRDSYEQYF
abundance: few
j_gene: TRBJ2-7
d_gene: -
v_gene: TRBV7-8

CDR3nt: TGCAGCGTTGAAGATCACAGGGGAGCGAACACCGGGGAGCTGTTTTTT
CDR3aa: CSVEDHRGANTGELFF
abundance: -
j_gene: TRBJ2-2
d_gene: TRBD1
v_gene: TRBV29-1

CDR3nt: TGTGCCAGCAGCGTAGTAGCAGATACGCAGTATTTT
CDR3aa: CASSVVADTQYF
abundance: -
j_gene: TRBJ2-3
d_gene: -
v_gene: TRBV9

CDR3nt: TGTGCCAGCAGCCCTCGAAGGGCGGGGGGCATAGATACGCAGTATTTT
CDR3aa: CASSPRRAGGIDTQYF
abundance: -
j_gene: TRBJ2-3
d_gene: TRBD2
v_gene: TRBV13

CDR3nt: TGTGCCTGGAGGGCTAGGGAGGGAGAAGTTGCCTACGAGCAGTACTTC
CDR3aa: CAWRAREGEVAYEQYF
abundance: -
j_gene: TRBJ2-7
d_gene: TRBD2
v_gene: TRBV30

CDR3nt: TGCAGTGCTAGTGGGGGGTCACCCCTCCACTTT
CDR3aa: CSASGGSPLHF
abundance: few
j_gene: TRBJ1-6
d_gene: -
v_gene: TRBV20-1

CDR3nt: TGTGCCAGCAGCTCAAGACAGACAAGTTACTACGAGCAGTACTTC
CDR3aa: CASSSRQTSYYEQYF
abundance: few
j_gene: TRBJ2-7
d_gene: -
v_gene: TRBV6-5

CDR3nt: TGTGCCAGCAGCTGGAGCCTGAACACTGAAGCTTTCTTT
CDR3aa: CASSWSLNTEAFF
abundance: few
j_gene: TRBJ1-1
d_gene: -
v_gene: TRBV7-9

CDR3nt: TGTGCCAGCTCACCGGGGGCCCGGCAAGAGACCCAGTACTTC
CDR3aa: CASSPGARQETQYF
abundance: few
j_gene: TRBJ2-5
d_gene: -
v_gene: TRBV18

CDR3nt: TGTGCCAGCAGTGAATATCGGGGACAGCGGTCGGGCTACACCTTC
CDR3aa: CASSEYRGQRSGYTF
abundance: -
j_gene: TRBJ1-2
d_gene: TRBD1
v_gene: TRBV25-1

CDR3nt: TGTGCCAGCACCGCCGGGGGGCCCCATTATAATTCACCCCTCCACTTT
CDR3aa: CASTAGGPHYNSPLHF
abundance: -
j_gene: TRBJ1-6
d_gene: -
v_gene: TRBV7-9

CDR3nt: TGTGCCTCCAAGGAGGGGGCTGATAATTCACCCCTCCACTTT
CDR3aa: CASKEGADNSPLHF
abundance: few
j_gene: TRBJ1-6
d_gene: TRBD1
v_gene: TRBV5-4

CDR3nt: TGTGCCTGGACGGGGGACTTATTGAACTATGGCTACACCTTC
CDR3aa: CAWTGDLLNYGYTF
abundance: -
j_gene: TRBJ1-2
d_gene: -
v_gene: TRBV30

CDR3nt: TGTGCCAGCAGCTTAGCGCAGGGCCTAGCTTTCTTT
CDR3aa: CASSLAQGLAFF
abundance: few
j_gene: TRBJ1-1
d_gene: -
v_gene: TRBV7-9

CDR3nt: TGTGCCAGCAGCTTGTTTAGCGGGGGGAATACAGGGGAGCTGTTTTTT
CDR3aa: CASSLFSGGNTGELFF
abundance: few
j_gene: TRBJ2-2
d_gene: TRBD2
v_gene: TRBV7-2